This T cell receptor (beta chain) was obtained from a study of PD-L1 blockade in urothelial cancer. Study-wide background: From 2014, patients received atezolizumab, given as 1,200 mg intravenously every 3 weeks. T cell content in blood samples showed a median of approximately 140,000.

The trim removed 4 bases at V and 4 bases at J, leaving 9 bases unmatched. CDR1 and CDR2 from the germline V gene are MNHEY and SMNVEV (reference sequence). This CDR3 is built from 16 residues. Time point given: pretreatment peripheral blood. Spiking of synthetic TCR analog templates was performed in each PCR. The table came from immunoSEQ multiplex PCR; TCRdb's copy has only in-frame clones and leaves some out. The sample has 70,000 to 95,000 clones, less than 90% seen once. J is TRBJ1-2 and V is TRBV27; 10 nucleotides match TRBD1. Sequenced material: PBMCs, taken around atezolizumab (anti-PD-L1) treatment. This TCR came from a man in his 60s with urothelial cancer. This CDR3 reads CASSSRETGGTYGYTF. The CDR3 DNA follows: TGTGCCAGCAGTTCCCGCGAGACAGGGGGCACCTATGGCTACACCTTC.